A single sample gave rise to the 21 T cell receptor beta chains below, sequenced in a study of T and B cells in COVID-19 patients. BIOMED2 TRB-A/B primer pools were used in multiplex TRB PCR. TCRdb called the multiplex PCR reads again in MiXCR, with one record for every CDR3 protein. The top ten hold 7% to 7.5% of the sample, which has 13,000 to 15,000 distinct CDR3 sequences, around 30% seen once. Each TRB amplification used roughly 220-550 ng of genomic DNA from blood. Sequencing was performed on blood. The receptors here all came from a human donor who had recovered from COVID-19.

This clonotype has more than one count but fewer than ten. The V and J genes are TRBV6-2 or TRBV6-3 and TRBJ2-1; 15 bases match TRBD2. The CDR3 length is 20 residues. Germline-derived CDR1 and CDR2 are MNHEY and SVGEGT. V trimming: 5 bases; J trimming: 5 bases; junction bases outside the gene matches: 16. The CDR3 region is CASSRPDGLAGGPGHNEQFF. In DNA form, the CDR3 reads TGTGCCAGCAGTAGACCGGACGGACTAGCGGGAGGGCCGGGGCACAATGAGCAGTTCTTC.

To note about this clonotype: A read error may be the cause here, since a much bigger clone is one base away. The V call is TRBV30, the J call TRBJ1-1; D is uncertain. Germline CDR1 GTSNPN, CDR2 SVGIG (reference sequence). CDR3 size: 11 residues. This CDR3 reads CAWSFNTEALF. The CDR3 DNA reads as TGTGCCTGGAGCTTTAACACTGAAGCTCTCTTT.

This clonotype has more than one count but fewer than ten. J is TRBJ1-5 and V is TRBV27; TRBD1 is a possible D gene (6 bases). Germline CDR1 is MNHEY and CDR2 is SMNVEV (reference sequence). The CDR3 runs to 14 residues. V dropped 5 bases and J dropped 3 bases, with 11 bases sitting between them. In DNA, the CDR3 is TGTGCCAGCAGTGGCAGGGGAATCAATCAGCCCCAGCATTTT. Its translation is CASSGRGINQPQHF.

This chain links TRBV20-1 with TRBJ2-3; D unclear. V lost 2 bases, J lost 2 bases, and 11 bases lay in between. The CDR3 covers 14 residues. CDR1 and CDR2 (germline): DFQATT, SNEGSKA (reference sequence). The CDR3 region is CSARPKDVTDTQYF. The CDR3 DNA reads TGCAGTGCTAGACCCAAAGACGTCACAGATACGCAGTATTTT.

This clonotype is medium-sized in the sample. The chain couples TRBV19 to TRBJ2-7; D call uncertain. Deletions cut 1 base from V and 0 bases from J, with 7 bases between. Germline CDR1 reads LNHDA; CDR2 reads SQIVND (reference sequence). The CDR3 length is 14 residues. The CDR3 here is CASSIASSSYEQYF. CDR3 sequence (DNA): TGTGCCAGTAGTATAGCGAGCAGCTCCTACGAGCAGTACTTC.

This clonotype was recorded a few times. V and J are TRBV6-2 or TRBV6-3 and TRBJ2-7; TRBD1 agrees at 9 bases. V gave up 2 bases and J gave up 5 bases; unmatched junction bases: 7. Per the germline V gene, CDR1 is MNHEY and CDR2 is SVGEGT. The length of the CDR3 is 15 residues. This CDR3 reads CASSYAGQGYNEQYF. In nucleotides, the CDR3 is TGTGCCAGCAGTTACGCGGGACAGGGATACAACGAGCAGTACTTC.

This clonotype occurred a few times. The CDR3 reads CASIFGGGGDTQYF. CDR3 DNA sequence: TGTGCCAGCATCTTCGGGGGAGGGGGAGATACGCAGTATTTT. This chain uses TRBV6-5 with TRBJ2-3, with TRBD2 as a possible D gene (7 bases). This CDR3 spans 14 amino acids. In germline, CDR1 is MNHEY, CDR2 SVGAGI. Trimming left V 7 bases short and J 5 bases short, with 16 bases between.

This clonotype was counted many times. The chain uses TRBV5-5 and TRBJ2-2; D gene uncertain. The ends were cut back, 0 bases at V and 5 bases at J, with 17 bases in the middle. CDR3 length: 17 amino acids. CDR1 is SGHKS and CDR2 is YYEKEE in the germline V gene (reference sequence). The CDR3 protein is CASSLADLTYPTGELFF. The CDR3 DNA reads TGTGCCAGCAGCTTGGCAGACTTAACCTACCCAACCGGGGAGCTGTTTTTT.

Judged by abundance, this clonotype is medium-sized. The rearrangement links TRBV6-5 to TRBJ2-7, with 7 bases that match TRBD1. V shed 6 bases, J shed 2 bases, and the junction held 1 base outside the gene matches. Per germline, CDR1 MNHEY and CDR2 SVGAGI. This CDR3 region has 12 residues. CDR3 nucleotide sequence: TGTGCCAGCAGAGGGGGCGCCTACGAGCAGTACTTC. Its protein product is CASRGGAYEQYF.

The chain combines TRBV5-4 with TRBJ1-2; 9 bases line up with TRBD1. Per germline, CDR1 SGHNT and CDR2 YYREEE (reference sequence). Trimming at V came to 3 bases and at J to 8 bases, leaving 8 bases not matched to a gene. This CDR3 region has 14 residues. CDR3 in amino acids: CASSSTGGVWGYTF. In DNA, the CDR3 is TGTGCCAGCAGCTCAACAGGGGGCGTCTGGGGCTACACCTTC.

This clonotype is medium-sized. This chain connects TRBV29-1 to TRBJ2-7; 9 bases fit TRBD1. CDR1 is SQVTM, CDR2 ANQGSEA, per germline. The CDR3 length is 13 residues. The CDR3 DNA sequence: TGCAGTGCCGGGACAGGGAGCTCCTACGAGCAGTACTTC. It is translated as CSAGTGSSYEQYF.

This clonotype is judged medium-sized (0.01 to 0.1%). The V gene is TRBV29-1, the J gene TRBJ2-3, with 8 bases that match TRBD1. Germline assignment: CDR1 SQVTM and CDR2 ANQGSEA. Trimming at V came to 6 bases and at J to 6 bases, leaving 11 bases not matched to a gene. This CDR3 region has 14 residues. CDR3 sequence reads: CSVGGQVLRDTQYF. Written as DNA, the CDR3 is TGCAGCGTGGGGGGACAGGTACTTCGGGATACGCAGTATTTT.

The chain couples TRBV27 to TRBJ2-5; TRBD2 matches 8 bases. Trimming removed 2 bases from V and 4 bases from J; junction bases left unmatched: 0. CDR3 length: 13 residues. CDR1 and CDR2 from the germline V gene are MNHEY and SMNVEV (reference sequence). The DNA of the CDR3 is TGTGCCAGCAGTTTACTAGCGGGAGAGACCCAGTACTTC. It codes for CASSLLAGETQYF.

Remarks on this clonotype: A much larger clone is a single base away; this may be a read error. V gene TRBV5-6 combines with J gene TRBJ2-7; 7 bases are a match to TRBD1. Germline assignment: CDR1 SGHDT and CDR2 YYEEEE. This CDR3 region has 13 residues. CDR3 nucleotides: TGTGCCAACAGCACGGACAGGTTTTGGGAGCAGTACTTC. This translates into CANSTDRFWEQYF.

This clonotype was counted between two and nine times. This chain connects TRBV12-3 or TRBV12-4 to TRBJ1-6; no reliable D call. V gave up 7 bases and J gave up 0 bases, with 7 bases separating them. The CDR3 has 14 amino acids. The DNA of the CDR3 is TGTGCCAGCATCCCGAGCTCCTATAATTCACCCCTCCACTTT. Protein: CASIPSSYNSPLHF.

The chain has TRBV30 and TRBJ1-1; a possible D gene is TRBD1 (5 bases). V lost 0 bases and J 1 base, leaving 12 bases between the germline ends. The CDR3 runs to 15 residues. CDR1 is GTSNPN and CDR2 is SVGIG in the germline V gene (reference sequence). CDR3 bases: TGTGCCTGGAGTGTACCCGGGACCCCGAACACTGAAGCTTTCTTT. Protein product: CAWSVPGTPNTEAFF.

The V and J genes are TRBV29-1 and TRBJ2-1; 13 positions agree with TRBD2. The CDR3 runs 15 residues. V gave up 6 bases and J gave up 7 bases; unmatched junction bases: 9. Per germline, CDR1 SQVTM and CDR2 ANQGSEA. The CDR3 spells CSVGLAGYRRNEQFF. In DNA, the CDR3 is TGCAGCGTGGGACTAGCGGGATATAGAAGGAATGAGCAGTTCTTC.

With regard to this clonotype: The junction and the germline gene differ at one end; a read error may be behind it. The CDR3 DNA reads as TGCGCCAGCAGCTTGGGGGCAGGGGGAGAAAAACTGTTTTTT. Protein sequence: CASSLGAGGEKLFF. The chain links TRBV5-3 to TRBJ1-4, with TRBD1 matching 7 bases. Being an ORF, TRBV5-3 has a function that is uncertain. CDR3 size: 14 residues.

This clonotype was seen at least ten times. The V and J genes are TRBV15 and TRBJ1-1; D unresolved. Trimming removed 5 bases at V and 5 bases at J, with 12 bases between. This CDR3 comprises 13 residues. Germline V CDR1 and CDR2: LNHNV, YYDKDF (reference sequence). CDR3 sequence: CATSVSGGTEAFF. Here the CDR3 DNA reads TGTGCCACCAGCGTAAGCGGTGGAACTGAAGCTTTCTTT.

This clonotype is termed medium-sized. The V and J genes are TRBV19 and TRBJ2-7; TRBD1 aligns across 9 bases. Trimming took 9 bases from V and 3 from J; bases not matched to a gene: 9. The germline gives CDR1 LNHDA, CDR2 SQIVND (reference sequence). The CDR3 has 14 residues. CDR3 region: CASKRDRVDYEQYF. CDR3 coding DNA: TGTGCCAGCAAACGGGACAGGGTGGACTACGAGCAGTACTTC.

This clonotype was recorded only once. This chain uses TRBV6-5 with TRBJ1-4; the D gene is possibly TRBD1 (5 bases). The V gene lost 4 bases and the J gene lost 8 bases, with 14 bases spanning the gap. In germline, CDR1 is MNHEY, CDR2 SVGAGI. There are 14 residues in the CDR3. CDR3 in amino acids: CASSLEGTWEKLFF. CDR3 DNA: TGTGCCAGCAGTTTAGAAGGGACCTGGGAAAAACTGTTTTTT.